The next 14 T cell receptor beta chains were all read from a single sample in a study of shared clonotypes between healthy human individuals. The data were produced by immunoSEQ multiplex PCR, yet TCRdb's version contains in-frame clones alone and is incomplete. The data hold about 1 million clones, with 65% to 75% observed a single time. Sequencing input: memory CD4+ T cells sorted from blood. Sample subset: CD45RA-negative fraction. The receptor set was obtained from a man between 18 and 29 years old in good health.

The chain carries TRBV5-1 and TRBJ2-5; possibly TRBD2 for D (7 bases). There are 15 residues in the CDR3. Trimming took 4 bases from V and 5 from J, leaving 18 bases between them. CDR1 is SGHRS and CDR2 is YFSETQ in the germline V gene. CDR3 in amino acids: CASSTRVGGGETQYF. The CDR3 DNA reads TGCGCCAGCAGCACCAGAGTAGGGGGAGGGGAGACCCAGTACTTC.

This clone was seen more than once but under ten times. This chain links TRBV7-9 with TRBJ2-3; D ambiguous. CDR1 and CDR2 (germline): SEHNR, FQNEAQ (reference sequence). CDR3 length: 17 amino acids. Trimming removed 2 bases from V and 4 bases from J, with 19 bases in between. The CDR3 here is CASSLLGWAESPDTQYF. CDR3 in DNA: TGTGCCAGCAGCTTATTGGGTTGGGCGGAGTCCCCAGATACGCAGTATTTT.

This clone showed up just a few times. V is TRBV19 and J is TRBJ2-5; D may correspond to TRBD1 or TRBD2 (5 bases each). The V end lost 2 bases, the J end lost 5 bases, and 9 bases lay between the germline ends. This CDR3 comprises 13 residues. The germline V gene has CDR1 LNHDA and CDR2 SQIVND (reference sequence). In nucleotides, the CDR3 is TGTGCCAGTAGTATATCGGGGCGGGAGACCCAGTACTTC. Amino acids: CASSISGRETQYF.

The chain links TRBV5-1 to TRBJ2-6, with D hard to call. CDR1 SGHRS and CDR2 YFSETQ come from the germline V gene. The CDR3 contains 12 residues. V lost 4 bases, J lost 7 bases, and 6 bases lay in between. CDR3 residues: CASSAEANVLTF. The CDR3 bases are TGCGCCAGCAGCGCGGAAGCCAACGTCCTGACTTTC.

For this clone: Other DNA sequences in the sample encode the same CDR3. The V and J genes are TRBV28 and TRBJ1-1; D is ambiguous. The CDR3 is 13 residues long. CDR1 is MDHEN and CDR2 is SYDVKM in the germline V gene. V was shortened by 1 base and J by 2 bases, with 5 bases between the two germline ends. This chain's CDR3 is CASSLLGNTEAFF. The CDR3 nucleotides are TGTGCCAGCAGTTTATTGGGTAACACTGAAGCTTTCTTT.

The rearrangement joins TRBV4-1 to TRBJ2-5; TRBD2 agrees at 10 bases. The germline gives CDR1 MGHRA, CDR2 YSYEKL. The CDR3 totals 16 residues. V was pared by 4 bases and J by 5 bases, with 10 bases of the junction left unmatched. The CDR3 spells CASSPISGLAIETQYF. The DNA for the CDR3 is TGCGCCAGCAGCCCAATATCGGGACTAGCGATTGAGACCCAGTACTTC.

The V gene is TRBV7-2, the J gene TRBJ1-3, with a tentative D call TRBD1 (5 bases). Trimming cost V 1 base and J 3 bases, with 13 bases left between them. Germline-derived CDR1 and CDR2 are SGHTA and FQGNSA. The CDR3 runs 16 residues. The chain's CDR3 is CASSLEGAGGGNTIYF. The CDR3 DNA follows: TGTGCCAGCAGCTTAGAAGGGGCAGGCGGTGGAAACACCATATATTTT.

The sample holds many counts of this clone. The V call is TRBV28, the J call TRBJ1-2, with a weak D call TRBD1 (6 bases). CDR3 size: 11 residues. The germline V and J ends were trimmed by 0 bases and 12 bases, with 8 bases remaining between them. Germline lookup yields CDR1 MDHEN and CDR2 SYDVKM. The CDR3 spells CASSLWGGNTF. CDR3 sequence (DNA): TGTGCCAGCAGTTTATGGGGGGGCAACACCTTC.

The chain has TRBV5-1 and TRBJ2-1; TRBD1 aligns across 10 bases. Germline CDR1 and CDR2: SGHRS and YFSETQ. Trimming cost V 4 bases and J 7 bases; bases outside gene matches: 14. The CDR3 is made up of 17 amino acids. CDR3 residues: CASSPNLGDRGRNEQFF. The DNA of the CDR3 is TGCGCCAGCAGCCCCAATTTAGGGGACAGGGGACGAAATGAGCAGTTCTTC.

The chain is built from TRBV7-2 and TRBJ2-7; D gene unclear. There are 11 residues in the CDR3. CDR1 and CDR2 (germline): SGHTA, FQGNSA. The V end lost 4 bases, the J end lost 8 bases, and 9 bases lay between the germline ends. CDR3 nucleotides: TGTGCCAGCAGCTCACTATCAAAGCAGTACTTC. Translated: CASSSLSKQYF.

This clone was observed many times. The V gene is TRBV28, the J gene TRBJ1-4, with no clear D. The CDR3 extends over 14 amino acids. The germline V gene has CDR1 MDHEN and CDR2 SYDVKM. V was shortened by 3 bases and J by 8 bases, with 13 bases between the two germline ends. The DNA for the CDR3 is TGTGCCAGCAGTTTCAAGGGATTGCAGGAAAAACTGTTTTTT. This encodes CASSFKGLQEKLFF. The whole variable domain, remainder taken from reference TRBV28 and TRBJ1-4, is DVKVTQSSRYLVKRTGEKVFLECVQDMDHENMFWYRQDPGLGLRLIYFSYDVKMKEKGDIPEGYSVSREKKERFSLILESASTNQTSMYLCASSFKGLQEKLFFGSGTQLSVL.

The chain joins TRBV5-5 to TRBJ2-3; D is unresolved. V lost 4 bases, J lost 0 bases, and 12 bases lay in between. Germline V gene lookup returns CDR1 SGHKS and CDR2 YYEKEE (reference sequence). The CDR3 has 15 residues. The CDR3 bases are TGTGCCAGCAGCGCTGACGGTGCTAGCACAGATACGCAGTATTTT. Its protein is CASSADGASTDTQYF.

This clone was counted only a few times. The J gene is TRBJ2-6, the V gene TRBV5-4, with D tentatively TRBD1 (5 bases). Germline V gene data show CDR1 as SGHNT and CDR2 as YYREEE (reference sequence). This CDR3 contains 14 residues. V gave up 0 bases and J gave up 4 bases, with 5 bases separating them. This CDR3 reads CASSLEGGANVLTF. DNA of the CDR3: TGTGCCAGCAGCTTGGAGGGGGGGGCCAACGTCCTGACTTTC.

This clone was seen only a few times. This sequence joins TRBV28 and TRBJ1-3; 7 positions match TRBD1. Germline CDR1 MDHEN, CDR2 SYDVKM. V was clipped by 7 bases and J by 5 bases; unmatched bases: 8. The CDR3 has 14 residues. The CDR3 DNA sequence: TGTGCCAGCACACGGGGGGGACAGAGAAACACCATATATTTT. It codes for CASTRGGQRNTIYF. Together with reference TRBV28 and TRBJ1-3, the CDR3 gives the full variable domain: DVKVTQSSRYLVKRTGEKVFLECVQDMDHENMFWYRQDPGLGLRLIYFSYDVKMKEKGDIPEGYSVSREKKERFSLILESASTNQTSMYLCASTRGGQRNTIYFGEGSWLTVV.